This T cell receptor beta chain originates from a study of vaccination effects on CD4 cells after COVID-19. Overall study results and limits: Within healthy vaccinees, only 1 of 255 vaccine-induced clones displayed cross-reactivity with common cold coronaviruses.

Method: immunoSEQ multiplex PCR; TCRdb's copy keeps in-frame clones and lacks some. The sample shows about 71,000 clones, 75% to 90% of them seen only once. Details on this clone: Its antigen is as yet unknown.

Before sequencing took place, the ViraFEST assay used viral peptide pools to expand antigen-specific CD4+ T cells. Having been cultured for around ten days, the cells underwent CD4+ T cell isolation. Absence of prior SARS-CoV-2 infection characterized the vaccine recipients, who showed negative nucleocapsid antibodies. IL-2 medium was substituted for half the medium on days 3 and 7. This clonotype originated in a human donor who received a COVID-19 vaccine. This material consisted of CD4+ T cells from PBMCs cultured with SARS-CoV-2 spike peptides, taken before COVID-19 vaccination.

CDR3: CASSAALQADTQYF. The CDR3 nucleotides are TGTGCCAGCAGCGCAGCCCTCCAGGCAGATACGCAGTATTTT. This sequence joins TRBV9 and TRBJ2-3; D is uncertain. The germline CDR1 and CDR2 sequences are SGDLS and YYNGEE. The CDR3 runs 14 residues. Trimming pared 3 bases from V and 4 bases from J, leaving 12 bases between.